Presented here are 21 T cell receptor beta chains from one specimen sequenced in a study of T cells expressing NK-cell markers. Following a re-call of the 5' RACE reads, TCRdb has one entry per CDR3 protein and lacks DNA. Its table lists about 550,000 distinct CDR3 sequences. What was sequenced was blood T cells: a sorted CD56 or NKG2C T cell subset, CD4+ or CD8+ T cells, or bulk PBMC T cells (not recorded which). These receptors came from a young man in good health.

The chain combines TRBV7-2 with TRBJ1-5; TCRdb proposes TRBD1, but this gene call is untestable without DNA. The CDR3 is 15 residues long. CDR1 and CDR2 (germline): SGHTA, FQGNSA. This CDR3 reads CASSVRDRVGQPQHF.

The chain employs TRBV7-2 and TRBJ2-5; TCRdb picks TRBD2, but there is no DNA to check that call. This CDR3 is 17 amino acids long. CDR1 SGHTA and CDR2 FQGNSA come from the germline V gene. The CDR3 sequence: CASSPGLAGLIQETQYF. The entire variable domain, with the rest obtained from reference TRBV7-2 and TRBJ2-5, is as follows: GAGVSQSPSNKVTEKGKDVELRCDPISGHTALYWYRQSLGQGLEFLIYFQGNSAPDKSGLPSDRFSAERTGGSVSTLTIQRTQQEDSAVYLCASSPGLAGLIQETQYFGPGTRLLVL.

The chain joins TRBV5-1 to TRBJ2-2; the D call from TCRdb, TRBD2, cannot be confirmed without DNA. The CDR3 sequence is 13 residues long. Germline V gene lookup returns CDR1 SGHRS and CDR2 YFSETQ. CDR3 sequence: CASSFEGDGELFF.

V gene TRBV4-3 combines with J gene TRBJ1-3. The CDR3 length is 15 residues. The V gene's germline CDR1 is LGHNA and CDR2 YSLEER. The CDR3 is CASSQEMGSGNTIYF.

This chain links TRBV30 with TRBJ1-5. Germline V gene sequence: CDR1 GTSNPN, CDR2 SVGIG (reference sequence). This CDR3 spans 14 amino acids. The CDR3 spells CAWSREAGNQPQHF.

This sequence joins TRBV20-1 and TRBJ2-7. The CDR3 extends over 11 amino acids. Per the germline V gene, CDR1 is DFQATT and CDR2 is SNEGSKA (reference sequence). CDR3 loop: CSATTQSGQYF.

The J gene is TRBJ2-5, the V gene TRBV20-1; TCRdb's D call, TRBD1, is unchecked because there is no DNA. Germline V CDR1 and CDR2: DFQATT, SNEGSKA (reference sequence). The CDR3 contains 14 residues. The CDR3 spells CSAQQGHRGETQYF.

V is TRBV29-1 and J is TRBJ1-5. This CDR3 comprises 12 residues. CDR1 is SQVTM, CDR2 ANQGSEA, per germline. This chain's CDR3 is CSVVGRVGTQHF. The full variable domain, rest sourced from reference TRBV29-1 and TRBJ1-5, is SAVISQKPSRDICQRGTSLTIQCQVDSQVTMMFWYRQQPGQSLTLIATANQGSEATYESGFVIDKFPISRPNLTFSTLTVSNMSPEDSSIYLCSVVGRVGTQHFGDGTRLSIL.

The chain joins TRBV25-1 to TRBJ2-3. The CDR3 length is 13 residues. Germline values: CDR1 MGHDK, CDR2 SYGVNS. CDR3 residues: CASSEGQSDTQYF.

This chain connects TRBV30 to TRBJ1-4. Germline V CDR1 and CDR2: GTSNPN, SVGIG (reference sequence). This CDR3 contains 12 residues. The CDR3 reads CAWSVGKKKLFF.

The rearrangement uses TRBV7-2 and TRBJ1-5. Germline V gene lookup returns CDR1 SGHTA and CDR2 FQGNSA. The CDR3 covers 14 residues. The chain's CDR3 is CASTSDGSNQPQHF.

The chain uses TRBV3-1 and TRBJ2-5; TCRdb outputs TRBD2, but without DNA this stays unchecked. Germline V gives CDR1 LGHDT, CDR2 YNNKEL (reference sequence). The CDR3 loop spans 15 amino acids. CDR3: CASSQTGGPKETQYF.

V is TRBV12-3 or TRBV12-4 and J is TRBJ2-7. This CDR3 is 15 amino acids long. The CDR3 region is CASSFRLAASYEQYF.

The chain uses TRBV7-9 and TRBJ2-3. Germline V gene sequence: CDR1 SEHNR, CDR2 FQNEAQ (reference sequence). The length of the CDR3 is 16 residues. CDR3 loop: CASSFITSGGTDTQYF.

V and J are TRBV4-1 and TRBJ1-1; without DNA, the TCRdb call of TRBD1 cannot be checked. The CDR3 covers 17 residues. The germline V gene has CDR1 MGHRA and CDR2 YSYEKL. This CDR3 reads CASSDLARGTSNTEAFF.

J is TRBJ2-4 and V is TRBV30; TCRdb's D gene call, TRBD1, goes unchecked for lack of DNA. The CDR3 runs to 15 residues. Germline V gene data show CDR1 as GTSNPN and CDR2 as SVGIG (reference sequence). The CDR3 is CAWSGDRGTKNIQYF.

The gene calls are TRBV5-1 and TRBJ2-5; TCRdb names TRBD1, which stays unverified in the absence of DNA. The length of the CDR3 is 19 residues. CDR1 SGHRS and CDR2 YFSETQ come from the germline V gene. The CDR3 reads CASSPEGLAAPWSGETQYF.

The J gene is TRBJ2-7, the V gene TRBV18; absent DNA, TCRdb's TRBD1 call cannot be checked. Germline V gene sequence: CDR1 KGHSH, CDR2 LQKENI. This CDR3 contains 14 residues. The CDR3 region is CASSRGTDSYEQYF.

The CDR3 loop reads CASSPFLGEGHETQYF. V gene TRBV11-2 combines with J gene TRBJ2-5; TCRdb's D call, TRBD2, is unchecked because there is no DNA. The germline gives CDR1 SGHAT, CDR2 FQNNGV. CDR3 length: 16 amino acids. Full variable domain (rest looked up from reference TRBV11-2 and TRBJ2-5): EAGVAQSPRYKIIEKRQSVAFWCNPISGHATLYWYQQILGQGPKLLIQFQNNGVVDDSQLPKDRFSAERLKGVDSTLKIQPAKLEDSAVYLCASSPFLGEGHETQYFGPGTRLLVL.

The chain joins TRBV20-1 to TRBJ2-3; without DNA, the TCRdb call of TRBD1 cannot be checked. Germline lookup yields CDR1 DFQATT and CDR2 SNEGSKA (reference sequence). The CDR3 sequence is 11 residues long. The CDR3 sequence: CSARTDRGQYF.

This rearrangement joins TRBV7-2 to TRBJ1-2; TCRdb lists TRBD1, though no DNA is available to test this call. This CDR3 contains 14 residues. CDR1 SGHTA and CDR2 FQGNSA come from the germline V gene. The chain's CDR3 is CASSLEGQGYGYTF.